This is a list of T cell receptor beta chains from one sample in a study of early T cells in non-severe SARS-CoV-2 infection. TCRdb analysed the 5' RACE reads with MiXCR anew, one entry per CDR3 protein. Seen here are around 77,000 distinct CDR3 sequences, around 13% observed once, and the top ten hold roughly 4.3%. The material was whole blood, obtained at baseline. The receptors derive from an adult who was a healthcare worker with PCR-confirmed SARS-CoV-2 infection or an uninfected control (not recorded which). CDR3s include the opening cysteine and the closing phenylalanine or tryptophan. The D gene is left open where the match is weak. For some rows the clone size is stated as once, few or many, or as a class when expanded; others skip it.

clone_size: few; d_call: TRBD2; v_call: TRBV10-3; j_call: TRBJ2-2; cdr3_nt: TGTGCCATCAGCGAAGGGGCACTAGCGGGCCTGAACACCGGGGAGCTGTTTTTT; cdr3_aa: CAISEGALAGLNTGELFF
clone_size: .; d_call: .; v_call: TRBV12-3/TRBV12-4; j_call: TRBJ2-3; cdr3_nt: TGTGCCAGCAGAGTTGGGGCTGACACAGATACGCAGTATTTT; cdr3_aa: CASRVGADTDTQYF
clone_size: .; d_call: TRBD2; v_call: TRBV28; j_call: TRBJ2-1; cdr3_nt: TGTGCCAGCAGTTTAATCAGCGGGAGCAACAGTGAGCAGTTCTTC; cdr3_aa: CASSLISGSNSEQFF
clone_size: .; d_call: TRBD1; v_call: TRBV9; j_call: TRBJ1-6; cdr3_nt: TGTGCCAGCAGCCCCGGACAGGGAGGGAATTCACCCCTCCACTTT; cdr3_aa: CASSPGQGGNSPLHF
clone_size: .; d_call: .; v_call: TRBV11-2; j_call: TRBJ1-4; cdr3_nt: TGTGCCAGCAGCTTAGCTCCCGGGATTCGGGAAAAACTGTTTTTT; cdr3_aa: CASSLAPGIREKLFF
clone_size: .; d_call: .; v_call: TRBV28; j_call: TRBJ2-3; cdr3_nt: TGTGCCAGCAGTGGGGGGGATACGCAGTATTTT; cdr3_aa: CASSGGDTQYF
clone_size: few; d_call: TRBD2; v_call: TRBV7-2; j_call: TRBJ2-1; cdr3_nt: TGTGCCAGCAGCTTAGAGGCTAGCGGCAATGAGCAGTTCTTC; cdr3_aa: CASSLEASGNEQFF
clone_size: .; d_call: TRBD2; v_call: TRBV3-1; j_call: TRBJ2-7; cdr3_nt: TGTGCCAGCAGCCTGGGACTAGCGGAGCTGGGACAGTACTTC; cdr3_aa: CASSLGLAELGQYF
clone_size: few; d_call: .; v_call: TRBV14; j_call: TRBJ2-5; cdr3_nt: TGTGCCAGCAGCCTAGGAGGGGATTCGGAGACCCAGTACTTC; cdr3_aa: CASSLGGDSETQYF
clone_size: few; d_call: .; v_call: TRBV27; j_call: TRBJ2-1; cdr3_nt: TGTGCCAGCAGTTGGGGGTCCTACAATGAGCAGTTCTTC; cdr3_aa: CASSWGSYNEQFF
clone_size: .; d_call: TRBD1; v_call: TRBV9; j_call: TRBJ2-2; cdr3_nt: TGTGCCAGCAGCGTAGCAGGGGGCCACACCGGGGAGCTGTCTTTT; cdr3_aa: CASSVAGGHTGELSF
clone_size: .; d_call: .; v_call: TRBV6-6; j_call: TRBJ1-5; cdr3_nt: TGTGCCAGCAGTTACGGCATCCTAACTTATCAGCCCCAGCATTTT; cdr3_aa: CASSYGILTYQPQHF
clone_size: many; d_call: TRBD2; v_call: TRBV25-1; j_call: TRBJ2-2; cdr3_nt: TGTGCTTCAGTAGCGGGGTCTAGGACCGGGGAGCTGTTTTTT; cdr3_aa: CASVAGSRTGELFF
clone_size: few; d_call: TRBD2; v_call: TRBV7-9; j_call: TRBJ2-4; cdr3_nt: TGTGCCAGCAGCTTGCGGGGGGAAAACATTCAGTACTTC; cdr3_aa: CASSLRGENIQYF
clone_size: once; d_call: .; v_call: TRBV20-1; j_call: TRBJ1-5; cdr3_nt: TGCAGTGCTAGAGATATAGGGGATTATAGCAATCAGCCCCAGCATTTT; cdr3_aa: CSARDIGDYSNQPQHF
clone_size: few; d_call: .; v_call: TRBV28; j_call: TRBJ1-4; cdr3_nt: TGTGCCAGCAGTTTAACGGAAGATGAAAAACTGTTTTTT; cdr3_aa: CASSLTEDEKLFF
clone_size: few; d_call: .; v_call: TRBV27; j_call: TRBJ2-7; cdr3_nt: TGTGCCAGCAGTTTTAACGGAGGAGACTACGAGCAGTACTTC; cdr3_aa: CASSFNGGDYEQYF
clone_size: few; d_call: TRBD2; v_call: TRBV7-3; j_call: TRBJ2-7; cdr3_nt: TGTGCCAGCAGCTTATTAGGTGGAACTAGCGGAGACGAGCAGTACTTC; cdr3_aa: CASSLLGGTSGDEQYF
clone_size: many; d_call: TRBD1; v_call: TRBV12-3/TRBV12-4; j_call: TRBJ2-2; cdr3_nt: TGTGCCAGCAGTTCAGGACAGGGGACCGGGGAGCTGTTTTTT; cdr3_aa: CASSSGQGTGELFF
clone_size: many; d_call: TRBD2; v_call: TRBV20-1; j_call: TRBJ2-1; cdr3_nt: TGCAGTGTTCTAGCGGGAGTAGGTGGAGAGCAGTTCTTC; cdr3_aa: CSVLAGVGGEQFF
clone_size: .; d_call: TRBD2; v_call: TRBV2; j_call: TRBJ2-7; cdr3_nt: TGTGCCAGCCGGGGACTAGCGGTCCCCTACGAGCAGTACTTC; cdr3_aa: CASRGLAVPYEQYF
clone_size: many; d_call: .; v_call: TRBV5-4; j_call: TRBJ1-1; cdr3_nt: TGTGCCAGCGCACCTAGGGCACAACCGGGCACTGAAGCTTTCTTT; cdr3_aa: CASAPRAQPGTEAFF
clone_size: many; d_call: .; v_call: TRBV7-2; j_call: TRBJ1-5; cdr3_nt: TGTGCCAGCAGCTTGGGTGTCAGGGAGGCTCAGCCCCAGCATTTT; cdr3_aa: CASSLGVREAQPQHF
clone_size: few; d_call: .; v_call: TRBV9; j_call: TRBJ2-1; cdr3_nt: TGTGCCAGCAGCCCAAGGAGACTAGACTCCTACAATGAGCAGTTCTTC; cdr3_aa: CASSPRRLDSYNEQFF
clone_size: few; d_call: .; v_call: TRBV6-2/TRBV6-3; j_call: TRBJ1-2; cdr3_nt: TGTGCCAGCAGTTCCCAGGTCCGTGGCTACACCTTC; cdr3_aa: CASSSQVRGYTF
clone_size: few; d_call: .; v_call: TRBV7-2; j_call: TRBJ2-5; cdr3_nt: TGTGCCAGCAGCTTAGAGGGACGTACCCAAGAGACCCAGTACTTC; cdr3_aa: CASSLEGRTQETQYF
clone_size: many; d_call: .; v_call: TRBV25-1; j_call: TRBJ1-2; cdr3_nt: TGTGCCAGCAGTAGGCCGAGAAATCCCTATTTCTTC; cdr3_aa: CASSRPRNPYFF
clone_size: .; d_call: .; v_call: TRBV10-3; j_call: TRBJ2-7; cdr3_nt: TGTGCCATCAGTCGGGACGTAGGATACGAGCAGTACTTC; cdr3_aa: CAISRDVGYEQYF
clone_size: .; d_call: .; v_call: TRBV7-3; j_call: TRBJ2-7; cdr3_nt: TGTGCCAGCAGCTTATTGGGCGGGACAGCAGTTTACGAGCAGTACTTC; cdr3_aa: CASSLLGGTAVYEQYF
clone_size: few; d_call: .; v_call: TRBV20-1; j_call: TRBJ2-3; cdr3_nt: TGCAGTGCTAGTTGGGGAGATACGCAGTATTTT; cdr3_aa: CSASWGDTQYF
clone_size: many; d_call: .; v_call: TRBV4-2; j_call: TRBJ2-7; cdr3_nt: TGTGCCAGCAGCCCCTCCCGGGAGCCGGGTGAGCAGTACTTC; cdr3_aa: CASSPSREPGEQYF
clone_size: .; d_call: .; v_call: TRBV20-1; j_call: TRBJ2-7; cdr3_nt: TGCAGTGCCCGACCCCGGGATCGGGCCACCGAGCAGTACTTC; cdr3_aa: CSARPRDRATEQYF
clone_size: few; d_call: TRBD2; v_call: TRBV20-1; j_call: TRBJ2-3; cdr3_nt: TGCAGTGCTAGACAAGCTAGCGGCAGCCCCAGCACAGATACGCAGTATTTT; cdr3_aa: CSARQASGSPSTDTQYF
clone_size: .; d_call: TRBD2; v_call: TRBV6-6; j_call: TRBJ2-7; cdr3_nt: TGTGCCAGCAGTTACGCGGGAGGGCCCGTCGAGCAGTACTTC; cdr3_aa: CASSYAGGPVEQYF
clone_size: .; d_call: .; v_call: TRBV30; j_call: TRBJ2-7; cdr3_nt: TGTGCCTGGACCCTTAGTCCAGACCACGAGCAGTACTTC; cdr3_aa: CAWTLSPDHEQYF
clone_size: few; d_call: TRBD2; v_call: TRBV28; j_call: TRBJ2-1; cdr3_nt: TGTGCCAGCGGGCGGTTAGCGGGGTACAATGAGCAGTTCTTC; cdr3_aa: CASGRLAGYNEQFF
clone_size: .; d_call: .; v_call: TRBV28; j_call: TRBJ2-3; cdr3_nt: TGTGCCAGCCAGCCGGGGGACTCTCGAGGGGATACGCAGTATTTT; cdr3_aa: CASQPGDSRGDTQYF
clone_size: many; d_call: TRBD2; v_call: TRBV3-1; j_call: TRBJ2-1; cdr3_nt: TGTGCCAGCAGCCATGAACCGACTAGCGGGAAATACAATGAGCAGTTCTTC; cdr3_aa: CASSHEPTSGKYNEQFF
clone_size: few; d_call: .; v_call: TRBV20-1; j_call: TRBJ2-7; cdr3_nt: TGCAGTGCGCGGACTTACCTCTCCTACGAGCAGTACTTC; cdr3_aa: CSARTYLSYEQYF
clone_size: few; d_call: .; v_call: TRBV10-2; j_call: TRBJ1-2; cdr3_nt: TGCGCCAGCAGTGAACAGGGCTATGGCTACACCTTC; cdr3_aa: CASSEQGYGYTF
clone_size: many; d_call: .; v_call: TRBV7-9; j_call: TRBJ2-1; cdr3_nt: TGTGCCAGCAGCTTAGAGACAGTTCGCGCTGACAATGAGCAGTTCTTC; cdr3_aa: CASSLETVRADNEQFF
clone_size: .; d_call: .; v_call: TRBV7-2; j_call: TRBJ1-2; cdr3_nt: TGTGCCAGCAGCCCATCCAAGGGAGAGGTCTATGGCTACACCTTC; cdr3_aa: CASSPSKGEVYGYTF
clone_size: many; d_call: TRBD2; v_call: TRBV6-2/TRBV6-3; j_call: TRBJ2-1; cdr3_nt: TGTGCCAGCAGTAGCGGGAGCAGCTCCTACAATGAGCAGTTCTTC; cdr3_aa: CASSSGSSSYNEQFF
clone_size: few; d_call: .; v_call: TRBV7-9; j_call: TRBJ2-2; cdr3_nt: TGTGCCAGCAGCTTAGAAGGGCCCACCGGGGAGCTGTTTTTT; cdr3_aa: CASSLEGPTGELFF
clone_size: many; d_call: .; v_call: TRBV29-1; j_call: TRBJ1-1; cdr3_nt: TGCAGCGTTCACTACCCGGGGGACACTGAAGCTTTCTTT; cdr3_aa: CSVHYPGDTEAFF
clone_size: few; d_call: .; v_call: TRBV5-4; j_call: TRBJ2-7; cdr3_nt: TGTGCCAGCAGCGCGACCGGGACGCGGAGCTACGAGCAGTACTTC; cdr3_aa: CASSATGTRSYEQYF
clone_size: few; d_call: TRBD2; v_call: TRBV25-1; j_call: TRBJ2-3; cdr3_nt: TGTGCCAGCAGTGAACGACGGGGGGTCACAGATACGCAGTATTTT; cdr3_aa: CASSERRGVTDTQYF
clone_size: few; d_call: TRBD2; v_call: TRBV7-6; j_call: TRBJ2-2; cdr3_nt: TGTGCCAGCAGTGCTAGCGGGAGGGGGAACACCGGGGAGCTGTTTTTT; cdr3_aa: CASSASGRGNTGELFF